A selection of T cell receptor beta chains follows, all from one sample in a study of blood T cell repertoires in COVID-19. This table comes from immunoSEQ multiplex PCR, and its TCRdb copy is limited to in-frame clones, with some not included. The sample gives 200,000 to 250,000 clones, roughly 88% of which show up once; about 2.1% is in the top ten. The sequenced material came from PBMCs or T cells enriched from blood (not recorded which). These receptors were collected from a woman aged 45 to 65 who had recovered from COVID-19. Each CDR3 is given with its conserved first and last residue. Each record gives: D gene, V gene, clone size, CDR3 length, J gene, CDR3 protein, CDR3 DNA. A D gene is named only where the DNA matches it firmly. Expanded clones get a size class; other rows say once, few or many, or leave the size out.

D gene: .; V gene: TRBV12-3/TRBV12-4; clone size: .; CDR3 length: 12; J gene: TRBJ2-3; CDR3 protein: CASSLPPGTQYF; CDR3 DNA: TGTGCCAGCAGTTTACCCCCCGGTACGCAGTATTTT
D gene: .; V gene: TRBV6-6; clone size: .; CDR3 length: 16; J gene: TRBJ1-2; CDR3 protein: CASSYKNTGPNYGYTF; CDR3 DNA: TGTGCCAGCAGTTACAAAAATACAGGGCCCAACTATGGCTACACCTTC
D gene: .; V gene: TRBV3-1/TRBV3-2; clone size: .; CDR3 length: 13; J gene: TRBJ2-1; CDR3 protein: CASSQIPGGTEFF; CDR3 DNA: TGTGCCAGCAGCCAAATTCCCGGGGGTACTGAGTTCTTC
D gene: .; V gene: TRBV9; clone size: .; CDR3 length: 16; J gene: TRBJ1-1; CDR3 protein: CASSVHSGQENTEAFF; CDR3 DNA: TGTGCCAGCAGCGTACATTCTGGGCAGGAGAACACTGAAGCTTTCTTT
D gene: TRBD2; V gene: TRBV7-2; clone size: .; CDR3 length: 17; J gene: TRBJ2-7; CDR3 protein: CASSATGGLAISYEQYF; CDR3 DNA: TGTGCCAGCAGCGCGACCGGCGGACTAGCCATCTCCTACGAGCAGTACTTC
D gene: TRBD2; V gene: TRBV19; clone size: .; CDR3 length: 13; J gene: TRBJ2-7; CDR3 protein: CASRGLDDYEQYF; CDR3 DNA: TGTGCCAGTAGGGGACTAGACGACTACGAGCAGTACTTC
D gene: .; V gene: TRBV19; clone size: .; CDR3 length: 14; J gene: TRBJ1-2; CDR3 protein: CASSTTLSGYGYTF; CDR3 DNA: TGTGCCAGTAGTACGACCCTCTCGGGCTATGGCTACACCTTC
D gene: .; V gene: TRBV4-3; clone size: .; CDR3 length: 13; J gene: TRBJ2-7; CDR3 protein: CASSQDGPGEQYF; CDR3 DNA: TGCGCCAGCAGCCAAGATGGTCCGGGCGAGCAGTACTTC
D gene: .; V gene: TRBV15; clone size: .; CDR3 length: 13; J gene: TRBJ1-2; CDR3 protein: CATSGRTSVGYTF; CDR3 DNA: TGTGCCACCAGCGGAAGGACATCGGTTGGCTACACCTTC
D gene: .; V gene: TRBV2; clone size: .; CDR3 length: 14; J gene: TRBJ2-1; CDR3 protein: CASKTDFSYNEQFF; CDR3 DNA: TGTGCCAGCAAGACGGACTTCTCCTACAATGAGCAGTTCTTC
D gene: TRBD2; V gene: TRBV19; clone size: once; CDR3 length: 16; J gene: TRBJ2-1; CDR3 protein: CASSPLAGGLVNEQFF; CDR3 DNA: TGTGCCAGTAGCCCGCTAGCGGGAGGCTTAGTTAATGAGCAGTTCTTC
D gene: TRBD1; V gene: TRBV27; clone size: few; CDR3 length: 15; J gene: TRBJ1-5; CDR3 protein: CASSMGQGANQPQHF; CDR3 DNA: TGTGCCAGCAGTATGGGACAGGGGGCTAATCAGCCCCAGCATTTT
D gene: .; V gene: TRBV2; clone size: .; CDR3 length: 14; J gene: TRBJ1-1; CDR3 protein: CASSEPLRGTEAFF; CDR3 DNA: TGTGCCAGCAGTGAGCCTCTCAGGGGCACTGAAGCTTTCTTT
D gene: .; V gene: TRBV19; clone size: .; CDR3 length: 13; J gene: TRBJ1-4; CDR3 protein: CASSQGPSEKLFF; CDR3 DNA: TGTGCCAGCTCACAGGGTCCGAGTGAAAAACTGTTTTTT
D gene: TRBD2; V gene: TRBV7-2; clone size: .; CDR3 length: 16; J gene: TRBJ2-7; CDR3 protein: CASSPTSGGATYEQYF; CDR3 DNA: TGTGCCAGCAGCCCGACTAGCGGGGGAGCCACCTACGAGCAGTACTTC
D gene: TRBD1; V gene: TRBV7-2; clone size: .; CDR3 length: 15; J gene: TRBJ2-7; CDR3 protein: CASSLGVTGSWEQYF; CDR3 DNA: TGTGCCAGCAGCTTAGGCGTGACAGGGTCATGGGAGCAGTACTTC
D gene: .; V gene: TRBV5-1; clone size: .; CDR3 length: 16; J gene: TRBJ2-7; CDR3 protein: CASSLGGRFQTYEQYF; CDR3 DNA: TGCGCCAGCAGCTTGGGGGGGAGGTTTCAGACCTACGAGCAGTACTTC
D gene: TRBD1; V gene: TRBV9; clone size: .; CDR3 length: 15; J gene: TRBJ1-6; CDR3 protein: CASSPRGTGNSPLHF; CDR3 DNA: TGTGCCAGCAGCCCGAGAGGGACAGGGAATTCACCCCTCCACTTT
D gene: TRBD2; V gene: TRBV5-8; clone size: few; CDR3 length: 15; J gene: TRBJ2-2; CDR3 protein: CASSLGSGSTGELFF; CDR3 DNA: TGTGCCAGCAGCTTGGGTAGCGGGAGCACCGGGGAGCTGTTTTTT
D gene: .; V gene: TRBV5-8; clone size: .; CDR3 length: 14; J gene: TRBJ2-1; CDR3 protein: CASSLAGSYNEQFF; CDR3 DNA: TGTGCCAGCAGCTTGGCAGGCTCCTACAATGAGCAGTTCTTC
D gene: .; V gene: TRBV6-5; clone size: .; CDR3 length: 14; J gene: TRBJ2-1; CDR3 protein: CASSYGGRGYEQFF; CDR3 DNA: TGTGCCAGCAGTTACGGGGGCAGGGGATATGAGCAGTTCTTC
D gene: .; V gene: TRBV7-9; clone size: .; CDR3 length: 14; J gene: TRBJ1-4; CDR3 protein: CASSLAGGWEKLFF; CDR3 DNA: TGTGCCAGCAGCTTAGCAGGCGGCTGGGAAAAACTGTTTTTT
D gene: .; V gene: TRBV7-2; clone size: .; CDR3 length: 16; J gene: TRBJ2-1; CDR3 protein: CASSSLTRITNNEQFF; CDR3 DNA: TGTGCCAGCAGCTCTCTGACACGAATCACGAACAATGAGCAGTTCTTC
D gene: TRBD1; V gene: TRBV28; clone size: once; CDR3 length: 14; J gene: TRBJ2-7; CDR3 protein: CASTSTGTAYEQYF; CDR3 DNA: TGTGCCAGCACGTCAACCGGGACAGCCTACGAGCAGTACTTC
D gene: .; V gene: TRBV30; clone size: .; CDR3 length: 15; J gene: TRBJ1-5; CDR3 protein: CAWSGNGYSNQPQHF; CDR3 DNA: TGTGCCTGGAGTGGAAACGGTTATAGCAATCAGCCCCAGCATTTT
D gene: .; V gene: TRBV3-1/TRBV3-2; clone size: .; CDR3 length: 17; J gene: TRBJ2-1; CDR3 protein: CASSPTRGRSSYNEQFF; CDR3 DNA: TGTGCCAGCAGCCCCACCAGGGGCCGCTCCTCCTACAATGAGCAGTTCTTC
D gene: .; V gene: TRBV6-2/TRBV6-3; clone size: once; CDR3 length: 12; J gene: TRBJ1-2; CDR3 protein: CASSIRDGGYTF; CDR3 DNA: TGTGCCAGCAGCATCAGGGATGGTGGCTACACCTTC
D gene: TRBD2; V gene: TRBV10-2; clone size: .; CDR3 length: 15; J gene: TRBJ2-7; CDR3 protein: CASSWGLAGPYEQYF; CDR3 DNA: TGCGCCAGCAGTTGGGGACTAGCGGGGCCCTACGAGCAGTACTTC
D gene: TRBD2; V gene: TRBV28; clone size: .; CDR3 length: 17; J gene: TRBJ2-5; CDR3 protein: CASSQPYRAGGQETQYF; CDR3 DNA: TGTGCCAGCAGCCAGCCTTACAGGGCGGGGGGACAAGAGACCCAGTACTTC